The TCR beta chain described here comes from a study of identical twins. Ten or more counts support this clonotype. Antigen: not known. TCRdb re-derived calls from the 5' RACE reads in MiXCR, one entry per CDR3 protein. The table records a few hundred thousand distinct CDR3 sequences, over 9.5% of them present only once. Germline CDR1 and CDR2: MGHRA and YSYEKL. V lost 0 bases, J lost 9 bases, and 11 bases lay in between. The CDR3 sequence is 14 residues long. All of the donors were Caucasians in good health. Whole-study findings and limits: Out-of-frame alpha sequences that twins shared showed excess low generation probability.

The sequence derives from a man aged 45-60 years in good health. The genes are TRBV4-1 and TRBJ1-4; D is undetermined. The sample was memory T cells sorted from blood. CDR3 protein: CASSQDPQLQKLFF. The DNA of the CDR3 is TGCGCCAGCAGCCAAGACCCACAGTTACAAAAACTGTTTTTT.